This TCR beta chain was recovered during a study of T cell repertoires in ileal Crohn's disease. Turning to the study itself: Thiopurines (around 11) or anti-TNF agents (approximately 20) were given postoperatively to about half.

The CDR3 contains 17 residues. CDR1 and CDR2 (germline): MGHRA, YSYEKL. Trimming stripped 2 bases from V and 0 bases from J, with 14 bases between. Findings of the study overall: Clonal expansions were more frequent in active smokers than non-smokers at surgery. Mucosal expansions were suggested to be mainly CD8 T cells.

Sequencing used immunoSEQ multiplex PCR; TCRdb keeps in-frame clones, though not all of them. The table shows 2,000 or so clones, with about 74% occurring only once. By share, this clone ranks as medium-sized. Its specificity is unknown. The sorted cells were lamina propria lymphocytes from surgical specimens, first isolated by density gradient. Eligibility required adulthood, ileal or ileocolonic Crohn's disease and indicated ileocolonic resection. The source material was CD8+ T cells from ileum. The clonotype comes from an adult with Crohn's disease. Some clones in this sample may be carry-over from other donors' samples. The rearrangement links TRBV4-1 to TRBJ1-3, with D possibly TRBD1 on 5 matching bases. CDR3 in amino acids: CASSQSRGDYSGNTIYF. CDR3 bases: TGCGCCAGCAGCCAATCTCGGGGGGATTACTCTGGAAACACCATATATTTT.